This TCR beta chain was captured in a study of cytomegalovirus exposure and HLA in healthy donors. Study-wide findings and caveats: Rare sequences made up most TCRs, while some public TCRs were found in many donors. When analyzed later, a missense DCLRE1C variant was found to be linked to TCR beta V- and J-gene trimming.

It was with 60 Vbeta and 13 Jbeta primers that the PCR ran. TCRdb keeps only in-frame clones here, not all; method: immunoSEQ multiplex PCR. The table has 120,000 or so clones, 81% seen once. Comment on this clone: Its specificity is unknown.

This receptor was taken from a man between 18 and 35 years old in good health and CMV-seropositive. Input material: PBMCs.

The CDR3 reads CATLPRGQNSPLHF. DNA of the CDR3: TGTGCCACCCTTCCGAGGGGACAAAATTCACCCCTCCACTTT. The V call is TRBV7-9, the J call TRBJ1-6, with a possible D match to TRBD1 (6 bases). CDR3 size: 14 residues. The germline gives CDR1 SEHNR, CDR2 FQNEAQ (reference sequence). With 10 bases removed from V and 7 bases from J, the gap between germline ends came to 17 bases.